The 16 T cell receptor beta chains below were found in one sample sequenced in a study of OX40 agonist ivuxolimab in advanced cancers. Sequencing used immunoSEQ multiplex PCR; TCRdb keeps in-frame clones, though not all of them. The sample holds 30,000 or so clones, around four fifths seen once. Sequenced material: CD4+ or CD8+ T cells sorted from blood, taken in a trial of the OX40 agonist ivuxolimab. The receptor set was obtained from an adult with an advanced solid tumor such as melanoma, head and neck, liver or kidney cancer.

This chain joins TRBV7-9 and TRBJ2-7; TRBD2 matches at 8 bases. This CDR3 has 15 amino acids. The J segment lost 2 bases and the V segment lost 4 bases, leaving 7 bases of the junction unmatched. Germline V CDR1 and CDR2: SEHNR, FQNEAQ (reference sequence). The CDR3 DNA is TGTGCCAGCAGCTCCTTAGCGGGGAACCCCTACGAGCAGTACTTC. It codes for CASSSLAGNPYEQYF. The whole variable domain, remainder taken from reference TRBV7-9 and TRBJ2-7, is DTGVSQNPRHKITKRGQNVTFRCDPISEHNRLYWYRQTLGQGPEFLTYFQNEAQLEKSRLLSDRFSAERPKGSFSTLEIQRTEQGDSAMYLCASSSLAGNPYEQYFGPGTRLTVT.

The gene calls are TRBV4-1 and TRBJ2-1, with 13 bases matching TRBD2. Germline CDR1 is MGHRA and CDR2 is YSYEKL. The V gene end was trimmed by 4 bases and the J gene end by 7 bases; junction bases not matched to a gene: 4. The CDR3 loop spans 15 amino acids. CDR3 in DNA: TGCGCCAGCAGCCCGCGACTAGCGGGGGGTAATGAGCAGTTCTTC. Translating it yields CASSPRLAGGNEQFF.

This chain uses TRBV6-5 with TRBJ2-5, with TRBD1 matching over 10 bases. The germline V gene encodes CDR1 MNHEY and CDR2 SVGAGI. V dropped 4 bases and J dropped 2; count of bases not matched to a gene: 7. The CDR3 contains 16 residues. As DNA, the CDR3 is TGTGCCAGCAGTTGGGAGGACAGGGGGATGCAAGAGACCCAGTACTTC. This codes for CASSWEDRGMQETQYF.

The V gene is TRBV29-1, the J gene TRBJ2-7; 8 bases match TRBD1. CDR3 size: 15 residues. The trim removed 4 bases at V and 6 bases at J, leaving 14 bases unmatched. Germline values: CDR1 SQVTM, CDR2 ANQGSEA. The DNA of the CDR3 is TGCAGCGTTGCGTATGACAGGGGACGGTCGCGCGAGCAGTACTTC. It is translated as CSVAYDRGRSREQYF.

The chain uses TRBV11-2 and TRBJ2-3, with 8 bases matching TRBD2. CDR3 length: 15 residues. The V and J ends lost 5 bases and 4 bases, in that order; junction bases with no gene match: 8. Germline loops: CDR1 SGHAT, CDR2 FQNNGV. This CDR3 reads CASSNYGGEADTQYF. The CDR3 DNA reads TGTGCCAGCAGCAACTACGGGGGGGAGGCAGATACGCAGTATTTT.

This chain uses TRBV4-3 with TRBJ2-5, with D tentatively TRBD1 (6 bases). Trimming cost V 4 bases and J 10 bases, with 19 bases left between them. The CDR3 has 14 residues. Germline CDR1 and CDR2: LGHNA and YSLEER. Written as DNA, the CDR3 is TGCGCCAGCAGCCCCAGAGGGGGTCGTGGGGTCCAGTACTTC. Protein: CASSPRGGRGVQYF.

The chain couples TRBV9 to TRBJ2-3; no definite D call. The CDR3 length is 13 residues. Per germline, CDR1 SGDLS and CDR2 YYNGEE. The germline V and J ends were trimmed by 4 bases and 4 bases, with 10 bases remaining between them. CDR3 residues: CASSLGGADTQYF. DNA for the CDR3: TGTGCCAGCAGCCTGGGTGGGGCAGATACGCAGTATTTT.

This clone was seen a few times. The chain uses TRBV4-3 and TRBJ1-2; possibly TRBD1 for D (5 bases). Germline CDR1 LGHNA, CDR2 YSLEER. The CDR3 sequence is 13 residues long. Trimming took off 2 bases at V and 5 bases at J, with 9 bases between the two ends. The DNA of the CDR3 is TGCGCCAGCAGCCAACAGGGCCCATATGGCTACACCTTC. This sequence encodes CASSQQGPYGYTF.

In its sample, this clone was seen a few times. The chain links TRBV7-9 to TRBJ1-5; perhaps TRBD1 as D (5 bases). CDR1 SEHNR and CDR2 FQNEAQ come from the germline V gene (reference sequence). V shed 5 bases and J shed 7 bases, with 15 bases lying between them. This CDR3 has 14 amino acids. CDR3 residues: CASSLGQGGQPQHF. CDR3 bases: TGTGCCAGCAGCCTGGGGCAGGGAGGACAGCCCCAGCATTTT. The whole variable domain, filled in from reference TRBV7-9 and TRBJ1-5, reads DTGVSQNPRHKITKRGQNVTFRCDPISEHNRLYWYRQTLGQGPEFLTYFQNEAQLEKSRLLSDRFSAERPKGSFSTLEIQRTEQGDSAMYLCASSLGQGGQPQHFGDGTRLSIL.

The V and J genes are TRBV25-1 and TRBJ2-7, with D hard to call. This CDR3 region has 13 residues. Germline-derived CDR1 and CDR2 are MGHDK and SYGVNS. V was cut by 2 bases and J by 4 bases, with 9 bases left in between. The CDR3 DNA is TGTGCCAGCAGTGAAAAGGTGGGGTACGAGCAGTACTTC. As protein: CASSEKVGYEQYF.

The chain joins TRBV7-2 to TRBJ1-1; 7 bases align to TRBD1. The trim removed 3 bases at V and 2 bases at J, leaving 9 bases unmatched. This CDR3 region has 16 residues. Germline assignment: CDR1 SGHTA and CDR2 FQGNSA. The CDR3 nucleotides are TGTGCCAGCAGCTTCCGGACAGGCTGGGGCAACACTGAAGCTTTCTTT. Encoded protein: CASSFRTGWGNTEAFF. Combining the CDR3 with reference TRBV7-2 and TRBJ1-1 gives the whole variable domain GAGVSQSPSNKVTEKGKDVELRCDPISGHTALYWYRQSLGQGLEFLIYFQGNSAPDKSGLPSDRFSAERTGGSVSTLTIQRTQQEDSAVYLCASSFRTGWGNTEAFFGQGTRLTVV.

This chain uses TRBV7-6 with TRBJ2-3; no reliable D call. V dropped 1 base and J dropped 2 bases, with 10 bases sitting between them. The CDR3 spans 15 residues. Germline assignment: CDR1 SGHVS and CDR2 FNYEAQ. The CDR3 here is CASSLEAGYTDTQYF. CDR3 coding DNA: TGTGCCAGCAGCTTAGAAGCAGGATACACAGATACGCAGTATTTT.

The V gene is TRBV19, the J gene TRBJ2-5; 7 bases align to TRBD2. CDR1 and CDR2 from the germline V gene are LNHDA and SQIVND (reference sequence). This CDR3 spans 16 amino acids. After removal of 1 base from V and 1 base from J, the junction contained 6 bases not matched to a gene. In DNA, the CDR3 is TGTGCCAGTAGTATAGTGGGCGGGGGACTCCAAGAGACCCAGTACTTC. Its protein product is CASSIVGGGLQETQYF.

This clone has just a few counts. This chain links TRBV6-6 with TRBJ1-1; no reliable D call. The germline CDR1 and CDR2 sequences are MNHNY and SVGAGI (reference sequence). There are 14 residues in the CDR3. V lost 0 bases and J 6 bases, leaving 11 bases between the germline ends. CDR3 DNA sequence: TGTGCCAGCAGTTACTCGTCGGCCGTCCCTGAAGCTTTCTTT. It yields the protein CASSYSSAVPEAFF.

Here the CDR3 reads CASSLEGRSTEAFF. DNA for the CDR3: TGTGCCAGCAGCCTTGAGGGACGCAGCACTGAAGCTTTCTTT. The V gene is TRBV7-3, the J gene TRBJ1-1, with D maybe TRBD1 (5 bases). V was shortened by 5 bases and J by 4 bases, with 14 bases between the two germline ends. CDR1 is SGHTA, CDR2 FQGTGA, per germline. The CDR3 totals 14 residues.

A few counts support this clone. J is TRBJ1-1 and V is TRBV5-4, with D unresolved. Looked up from germline, CDR1 is SGHNT and CDR2 is YYREEE (reference sequence). Trimming shortened V by 1 base and J by 0 bases, and 4 bases separated the two germline ends. The CDR3 extends over 13 amino acids. The CDR3 DNA follows: TGTGCCAGCAGCTTGAGGCTGAACACTGAAGCTTTCTTT. This codes for CASSLRLNTEAFF. Variable domain in full (rest from reference TRBV5-4 and TRBJ1-1): ETGVTQSPTHLIKTRGQQVTLRCSSQSGHNTVSWYQQALGQGPQFIFQYYREEENGRGNFPPRFSGLQFPNYSSELNVNALELDDSALYLCASSLRLNTEAFFGQGTRLTVV.